Below are 29 T cell receptor beta chains sequenced from a single sample in a study of CD4+ T cells in melanoma. Profiling relied on immunoSEQ multiplex PCR, and the TCRdb table lists in-frame clones only, not all of them. The sample data list approximately 90 clones. Sequenced: a T cell line or clone, from whole sample or a sorted T cell fraction (not recorded which). Source of these receptors: a human donor with melanoma. Some clones in this sample may be carry-over from other donors' samples.

This sequence joins TRBV19 and TRBJ1-5, with D unclear. CDR3 length equals 15 residues. Germline V CDR1 and CDR2: LNHDA, SQIVND (reference sequence). V was clipped by 0 bases and J by 4 bases, with 10 bases between them. CDR3 sequence: CASSIDLAKNQPQHF. Here the CDR3 DNA reads TGTGCCAGTAGTATAGATCTGGCAAAGAATCAGCCCCAGCATTTT. Full variable domain (missing parts from reference TRBV19 and TRBJ1-5): DGGITQSPKYLFRKEGQNVTLSCEQNLNHDAMYWYRQDPGQGLRLIYYSQIVNDFQKGDIAEGYSVSREKKESFPLTVTSAQKNPTAFYLCASSIDLAKNQPQHFGDGTRLSIL.

The table lists this clone with a count of one. V is TRBV2 and J is TRBJ2-1; 7 bases align to TRBD2. The CDR3 is made up of 13 amino acids. CDR1 and CDR2 (germline): SNHLY, FYNNEI. V lost 6 bases to trimming and J lost 2 bases; unmatched junction nucleotides: 1. The CDR3 DNA sequence: TGTGCCAGCAGACTAGCGCCCTACAATGAGCAGTTCTTC. Protein: CASRLAPYNEQFF.

This chain joins TRBV7-2 and TRBJ2-1; perhaps TRBD1 as D (5 bases). In germline, CDR1 is SGHTA, CDR2 FQGNSA. The length of the CDR3 is 17 residues. The germline V and J ends were trimmed by 2 bases and 3 bases, with 17 bases remaining between them. The CDR3 reads CASSLWQGEVGYNEQFF. The CDR3 DNA reads as TGTGCCAGCAGCTTATGGCAGGGTGAAGTTGGCTACAATGAGCAGTTCTTC.

The CDR3 coding sequence is TGTGCCAGCAGCGCGCAGACTAGCGGGAGACAAGAGACCCAGTACTTC. Translation gives CASSAQTSGRQETQYF. The V gene is TRBV7-8, the J gene TRBJ2-5, with 12 bases matching TRBD2. Germline CDR1 reads SGHVS; CDR2 reads FQNEAQ. After removal of 5 bases from V and 2 bases from J, the junction contained 6 bases not matched to a gene. This CDR3 contains 16 residues.

This clone was detected once. The chain uses TRBV2 and TRBJ2-2, with a tentative D call TRBD2 (6 bases). Germline V gene lookup returns CDR1 SNHLY and CDR2 FYNNEI. V shed 5 bases and J shed 0 bases, with 10 bases lying between them. This CDR3 contains 15 residues. This CDR3 reads CASSIAVANTGELFF. CDR3 DNA: TGTGCCAGCAGTATAGCGGTCGCGAACACCGGGGAGCTGTTTTTT.

This clone occurred once. The rearrangement links TRBV5-8 to TRBJ2-7; D could derive from TRBD1 or TRBD2 (5 bases each). Trimming stripped 1 base from V and 3 bases from J, with 11 bases between. In germline, CDR1 is SGHTS, CDR2 YDEGEE. This CDR3 spans 14 amino acids. CDR3 sequence (DNA): TGTGCCAGCAGCTTGTTGGGGGTGGTCTACGAGCAGTACTTC. Translation gives CASSLLGVVYEQYF.

The rearrangement joins TRBV9 to TRBJ1-6; D gene uncertain. There are 16 residues in the CDR3. The V end was cut by 1 base, the J end by 7 bases, with 15 bases between. CDR1 is SGDLS and CDR2 is YYNGEE in the germline V gene. The CDR3, as DNA: TGTGCCAGCAGCGTAAGCTATAGCGTTGAAAATTCACCCCTCCACTTT. Its translation is CASSVSYSVENSPLHF.

The genes are TRBV7-9 and TRBJ2-1; 8 nucleotides agree with TRBD2. The CDR3 is 15 residues long. CDR1 is SEHNR and CDR2 is FQNEAQ in the germline V gene (reference sequence). V was clipped by 1 base and J by 4 bases; unmatched bases: 3. CDR3 DNA sequence: TGTGCCAGCAGCTTAGGACTAGCGAGTTACAATGAGCAGTTCTTC. It codes for CASSLGLASYNEQFF.

The rearrangement links TRBV2 to TRBJ2-1; D assignment may be TRBD1 or TRBD2 (6 bases each). The CDR3 is made up of 15 amino acids. From germline, CDR1 is SNHLY and CDR2 FYNNEI. The V gene lost 7 bases and the J gene lost 7 bases, with 20 bases spanning the gap. CDR3 residues: CASTEGPGAINEQFF. DNA of the CDR3: TGTGCCAGCACCGAAGGTCCGGGGGCGATTAATGAGCAGTTCTTC.

The chain links TRBV6-4 to TRBJ2-3, with 7 nucleotides matching TRBD2. V lost 5 bases to trimming and J lost 4 bases; unmatched junction nucleotides: 12. Germline CDR1 is MRHNA and CDR2 is SNTAGT. This CDR3 spans 16 amino acids. CDR3 loop: CASSTLILAGADTQYF. The CDR3 region has the DNA TGTGCCAGCAGTACCCTTATTTTAGCGGGCGCAGATACGCAGTATTTT.

The chain combines TRBV28 with TRBJ2-7; 7 bases fit TRBD2. The CDR3 spans 15 residues. Germline V gene sequence: CDR1 MDHEN, CDR2 SYDVKM. The V gene end was trimmed by 6 bases and the J gene end by 4 bases; junction bases not matched to a gene: 12. In nucleotides, the CDR3 is TGTGCCAGCAGGGGCGGGGGAGCGAGCGCTTACGAGCAGTACTTC. Amino acids: CASRGGGASAYEQYF.

The rearrangement links TRBV5-1 to TRBJ1-2; D is possibly TRBD1 (5 bases). Germline CDR1 is SGHRS and CDR2 is YFSETQ. Trimming pared 0 bases from V and 4 bases from J, leaving 13 bases between. The CDR3 has 15 residues. For the CDR3, the DNA is TGCGCCAGCAGCTTGGCCTTAGGGGCCGGCTATGGCTACACCTTC. It translates to CASSLALGAGYGYTF.

This clone was counted only a few times. DNA for the CDR3: TGTGCCAGCAGCTTAGATCCAGGCTTCGACCAGCCCCAGCATTTT. Translating gives CASSLDPGFDQPQHF. The chain joins TRBV7-2 to TRBJ1-5; D call uncertain. This CDR3 contains 15 residues. Per germline, CDR1 SGHTA and CDR2 FQGNSA. V shed 1 base and J shed 7 bases, with 14 bases lying between them.

The V gene is TRBV9, the J gene TRBJ2-1; 11 bases are a match to TRBD2. Germline CDR1 and CDR2: SGDLS and YYNGEE. J gave up 8 bases and V 7 bases, and 11 bases lay outside the gene matches. The CDR3 contains 15 residues. CDR3 DNA: TGTGCCAGCGGAACGCCGGGACTAGCGGTACATGAGCAGTTCTTC. Translating it yields CASGTPGLAVHEQFF.

This clone has a single count. This sequence joins TRBV2 and TRBJ1-1, with 8 positions matching TRBD1. Germline V gene data show CDR1 as SNHLY and CDR2 as FYNNEI. Trimming at V came to 6 bases and at J to 5 bases, leaving 2 bases not matched to a gene. The CDR3 consists of 12 residues. CDR3 DNA: TGTGCCAGCAGACAGGGGGGGACTGAAGCTTTCTTT. Protein: CASRQGGTEAFF. The full variable domain, in which reference TRBV2 and TRBJ1-1 provide the parts outside the CDR3, is EPEVTQTPSHQVTQMGQEVILRCVPISNHLYFYWYRQILGQKVEFLVSFYNNEISEKSEIFDDQFSVERPDGSNFTLKIRSTKLEDSAMYFCASRQGGTEAFFGQGTRLTVV.

The DNA for the CDR3 is TGTGCCAGCAGCCAATCCGGGACAGGAATATATGGCTACACCTTC. Its translation is CASSQSGTGIYGYTF. The chain combines TRBV16 with TRBJ1-2, with TRBD1 matching 8 bases. The trim removed 0 bases at V and 5 bases at J, leaving 5 bases unmatched. Germline V gene data show CDR1 as KGHSY and CDR2 as FQNENV. The CDR3 sequence is 15 residues long.

V gene TRBV27 combines with J gene TRBJ2-7, with 10 bases matching TRBD1. The J segment lost 3 bases and the V segment lost 3 bases, leaving 2 bases of the junction unmatched. This CDR3 is 14 amino acids long. Germline values: CDR1 MNHEY, CDR2 SMNVEV (reference sequence). The CDR3 is CASSFGQGVYEQYF. The CDR3 coding sequence is TGTGCCAGCAGTTTTGGACAGGGGGTCTACGAGCAGTACTTC.

This chain connects TRBV19 to TRBJ1-3; D perhaps matches TRBD1 (6 bases). Germline lookup yields CDR1 LNHDA and CDR2 SQIVND (reference sequence). The CDR3 extends over 16 amino acids. Trimming removed 9 bases at V and 0 bases at J, with 18 bases between. CDR3 amino acids: CASQRQATNSGNTIYF. CDR3 DNA: TGTGCCAGCCAACGACAGGCGACTAACTCTGGAAACACCATATATTTT.

V is TRBV27 and J is TRBJ1-5, with D perhaps matching TRBD1 (5 bases). From germline, CDR1 is MNHEY and CDR2 SMNVEV (reference sequence). This CDR3 is 14 amino acids long. V was trimmed by 7 bases and J by 1 base, leaving 11 bases between them. The CDR3 DNA is TGTGCCAGCAACGTTCAGGGAAGCAATCAGCCCCAGCATTTT. Its translation: CASNVQGSNQPQHF.

V is TRBV19 and J is TRBJ2-3, with TRBD2 as a possible D gene (6 bases). Trimming removed 3 bases at V and 0 bases at J, with 13 bases between. Per the germline V gene, CDR1 is LNHDA and CDR2 is SQIVND (reference sequence). The CDR3 covers 16 residues. The CDR3 DNA reads as TGTGCCAGTAGTATCTTCTCGGGAGCTAGCACAGATACGCAGTATTTT. Protein sequence: CASSIFSGASTDTQYF.

V usage is TRBV21-1 and J usage is TRBJ1-1. TRBV21-1 is tagged as a pseudogene. The CDR3 covers 16 residues. CDR3 loop: CASSEYLYTIRTEAFF. The CDR3 bases are TGTGCCAGCAGTGAATACCTCTACACAATTCGCACTGAAGCTTTCTTT.

The chain has TRBV15 and TRBJ2-7; 9 positions match TRBD2. CDR1 and CDR2 from the germline V gene are LNHNV and YYDKDF (reference sequence). J lost 3 bases, V lost 0 bases, and 6 bases had no gene match. The CDR3 has 16 amino acids. This CDR3 reads CATSRDSAGGFYEQYF. CDR3 sequence (DNA): TGTGCCACCAGCAGAGATTCAGCGGGAGGATTCTACGAGCAGTACTTC.

This chain uses TRBV19 with TRBJ2-7; 7 bases are a match to TRBD2. Germline loops: CDR1 LNHDA, CDR2 SQIVND (reference sequence). The CDR3 length is 14 residues. The V gene end was trimmed by 11 bases and the J gene end by 2 bases; junction bases not matched to a gene: 12. The CDR3 coding sequence is TGTGCCTTCCCAGCGGGACTAAAGACCTACGAGCAGTACTTC. It encodes CAFPAGLKTYEQYF. The entire variable domain, with the rest obtained from reference TRBV19 and TRBJ2-7, is as follows: DGGITQSPKYLFRKEGQNVTLSCEQNLNHDAMYWYRQDPGQGLRLIYYSQIVNDFQKGDIAEGYSVSREKKESFPLTVTSAQKNPTAFYLCAFPAGLKTYEQYFGPGTRLTVT.

The V gene is TRBV18, the J gene TRBJ2-3, with D possibly TRBD2 on 5 matching bases. The V gene's germline CDR1 is KGHSH and CDR2 LQKENI. The CDR3 loop spans 15 amino acids. Trimming shortened V by 0 bases and J by 4 bases, and 11 bases separated the two germline ends. The CDR3, as DNA: TGTGCCAGCTCACCACCGTGGGAGTGGGCAGATACGCAGTATTTT. Translation: CASSPPWEWADTQYF.

The chain carries TRBV4-2 and TRBJ2-7; no clear D gene. V was cut by 4 bases and J by 5 bases, with 9 bases left in between. CDR1 LGHNA and CDR2 YNFKEQ come from the germline V gene. The CDR3 extends over 12 amino acids. The CDR3 here is CASSPGTHEQYF. The CDR3 DNA follows: TGTGCCAGCAGCCCCGGTACCCACGAGCAGTACTTC.

This rearrangement joins TRBV11-2 to TRBJ2-3; either TRBD1 or TRBD2 may fit D (5 bases each). Between the trimmed V and J ends, which lost 2 bases and 4 bases, there was a span of 13 bases. Germline CDR1 SGHAT, CDR2 FQNNGV. CDR3 length: 15 residues. The CDR3 region is CASSLNGDAPDTQYF. CDR3 DNA: TGTGCCAGCAGCTTAAATGGGGACGCTCCAGATACGCAGTATTTT.

The chain combines TRBV7-8 with TRBJ2-1, with TRBD2 matching 11 bases. The CDR3 spans 14 residues. CDR1 and CDR2 (germline): SGHVS, FQNEAQ. V shed 5 bases and J 9 bases; nucleotides not matched to a gene: 6. Written as DNA, the CDR3 is TGTGCCAGCAGCCAGACTAGCGGGAAAGTTGAGCAGTTCTTC. Its translation: CASSQTSGKVEQFF. The complete variable domain, with remaining parts taken from reference TRBV7-8 and TRBJ2-1, reads GAGVSQSPRYKVAKRGQDVALRCDPISGHVSLFWYQQALGQGPEFLTYFQNEAQLDKSGLPSDRFFAERPEGSVSTLKIQRTQQEDSAVYLCASSQTSGKVEQFFGPGTRLTVL.

The chain combines TRBV15 with TRBJ2-1, with 7 bases identical to TRBD2. From germline, CDR1 is LNHNV and CDR2 YYDKDF (reference sequence). Germline trimming cut 0 bases from V and 8 bases from J; bases unmatched to any gene: 16. The CDR3 consists of 18 residues. The CDR3 DNA follows: TGTGCCACCAGCAGAGATGGAGGGGTTGCTAGGGCGGGGGATGAGCAGTTCTTC. This encodes CATSRDGGVARAGDEQFF. The whole variable domain, filled in from reference TRBV15 and TRBJ2-1, reads DAMVIQNPRYQVTQFGKPVTLSCSQTLNHNVMYWYQQKSSQAPKLLFHYYDKDFNNEADTPDNFQSRRPNTSFCFLDIRSPGLGDTAMYLCATSRDGGVARAGDEQFFGPGTRLTVL.

CDR3 sequence (DNA): TGTGCCAGCAGCGAACAGGGAGAGCAGTTCTTC. This gives the protein CASSEQGEQFF. The chain couples TRBV7-3 to TRBJ2-1, with D possibly matching TRBD1 (6 bases). V dropped 5 bases and J dropped 10 bases, with 9 bases sitting between them. This CDR3 spans 11 amino acids. Germline lookup yields CDR1 SGHTA and CDR2 FQGTGA.